The 10 T cell receptor beta chains below all came from one sample that was sequenced in a study of blood T cell repertoires in COVID-19. Sequenced by immunoSEQ multiplex PCR; TCRdb stores in-frame clones only, minus some. This sample has around 74,000 clones; about 92% occur once, and the top ten carry about 16%. Source material: peripheral blood. All receptors derive from an elderly woman with active or convalescent COVID-19.

This clone has a handful of counts. The V call is TRBV2, the J call TRBJ2-3; D call uncertain. This CDR3 contains 14 residues. The germline V and J ends were trimmed by 4 bases and 2 bases, with 10 bases remaining between them. Germline V gene sequence: CDR1 SNHLY, CDR2 FYNNEI. CDR3 amino acids: CASSVERTTDTQYF. CDR3 nucleotides: TGTGCCAGCAGTGTGGAGAGAACCACAGATACGCAGTATTTT.

The chain carries TRBV4-2 and TRBJ1-1; 8 bases line up with TRBD1. CDR1 and CDR2 (germline): LGHNA, YNFKEQ. Trimming removed 4 bases from V and 7 bases from J; junction bases left unmatched: 11. The CDR3 length is 15 residues. The CDR3 region has the DNA TGTGCCAGCAGCCGGCATCTGGACAGGGCCGGTGAAGCTTTCTTT. Translation gives CASSRHLDRAGEAFF.

This chain joins TRBV3-1 (or the pseudogene TRBV3-2) and TRBJ2-3, with TRBD2 as a possible D gene (5 bases). CDR3 length: 16 residues. Per the germline V gene, CDR1 is LGHDT and CDR2 is YNNKEL (reference sequence). Trimming took off 1 base at V and 0 bases at J, with 11 bases between the two ends. CDR3 sequence reads: CASSQVSGLSTDTQYF. CDR3 nucleotides: TGTGCCAGCAGCCAAGTCTCGGGGTTGAGCACAGATACGCAGTATTTT.

The chain carries TRBV7-2 and TRBJ1-1, with 7 bases lining up with TRBD1. The trim removed 4 bases at V and 5 bases at J, leaving 13 bases unmatched. The CDR3 has 16 residues. Germline V gene sequence: CDR1 SGHTA, CDR2 FQGNSA. The CDR3 nucleotides read TGTGCCAGCAGCTCGTCCGCTATAAGGGGGCGGACTGAAGCTTTCTTT. Translated, it gives CASSSSAIRGRTEAFF.

The chain is built from TRBV6-5 and TRBJ1-2, with 7 bases lining up with TRBD1. The CDR3 length is 13 residues. V was pared by 8 bases and J by 4 bases, with 7 bases of the junction left unmatched. Germline V gene sequence: CDR1 MNHEY, CDR2 SVGAGI. The CDR3 loop reads CASAPGQSYGYTF. CDR3 sequence (DNA): TGTGCCAGCGCCCCGGGACAGTCCTATGGCTACACCTTC.

This chain links TRBV2 with TRBJ1-2, with 10 bases matching TRBD1. V lost 4 bases, J lost 7 bases, and 3 bases stayed unmatched. Germline V gives CDR1 SNHLY, CDR2 FYNNEI. The CDR3 is 13 amino acids. In DNA form, the CDR3 reads TGTGCCAGCAGTGCGACAGGGGGCGGTGGCTACACCTTC. Translation: CASSATGGGGYTF.

The V gene is TRBV30, the J gene TRBJ2-7, with 9 positions matching TRBD1. J gave up 5 bases and V 5 bases, and 7 bases lay outside the gene matches. The length of the CDR3 is 13 residues. CDR1 is GTSNPN and CDR2 is SVGIG in the germline V gene (reference sequence). CDR3 DNA sequence: TGTGCCTGGGAGGGGGGGACAGGGAACGAGCAGTACTTC. It yields the protein CAWEGGTGNEQYF.

The chain combines TRBV30 with TRBJ2-1; a weak D match, TRBD1 (6 bases). The CDR3 loop spans 15 amino acids. Germline-derived CDR1 and CDR2 are GTSNPN and SVGIG (reference sequence). Trimming took 0 bases from V and 5 from J, leaving 14 bases between them. The CDR3 sequence: CAWSVLQGPNNEQFF. DNA of the CDR3: TGTGCCTGGAGTGTACTACAGGGCCCGAACAATGAGCAGTTCTTC.

This chain uses TRBV7-9 with TRBJ2-7; 11 bases agree with TRBD2. J was trimmed by 6 bases and V by 5 bases; bases with no gene match: 3. Germline CDR1 is SEHNR and CDR2 is FQNEAQ (reference sequence). The CDR3 totals 13 residues. The CDR3 DNA sequence: TGTGCCAGCAGCGGGACTAGCGGATTCGAGCAGTACTTC. Translating gives CASSGTSGFEQYF. The full variable domain, in which reference TRBV7-9 and TRBJ2-7 provide the parts outside the CDR3, is DTGVSQNPRHKITKRGQNVTFRCDPISEHNRLYWYRQTLGQGPEFLTYFQNEAQLEKSRLLSDRFSAERPKGSFSTLEIQRTEQGDSAMYLCASSGTSGFEQYFGPGTRLTVT.

Note on this clone: An end of the junction does not agree with germline; a read error may underlie this. CDR3 loop: CASSSTANPGLF. In nucleotides, the CDR3 is TGTGCCAGCAGTTCCACAGCTAACCCGGGACTTTTC. V usage is TRBV12-3 or TRBV12-4 and J usage is TRBJ2-7; a possible D gene is TRBD2 (6 bases). The CDR3 spans 12 residues.